This T cell receptor (beta chain) is drawn from a study of cytomegalovirus exposure and HLA in healthy donors. Findings and limits, study-wide: An analysis was carried out at a later point. It showed that HLA-associated TCR beta chains were more clonally expanded than equally common non-associated chains.

Vbeta (60) and Jbeta (13) primers were used in the PCR. Generated by immunoSEQ multiplex PCR, the TCRdb table keeps only in-frame clones and is missing some. The data contain 150,000 to 200,000 clones, around 80% of them seen just once; the ten biggest clones take up approximately 0.73%. On this clone itself: The antigen is undetermined.

Germline V gene sequence: CDR1 SEHNR, CDR2 FQNEAQ (reference sequence). Germline trimming cut 4 bases from V and 1 base from J; bases unmatched to any gene: 6. CDR3 length: 15 amino acids. The J gene is TRBJ1-1, the V gene TRBV7-9; 7 bases match TRBD1. Sequenced sample: PBMCs. This clonotype was sampled from a woman aged 40 to 55 in good health and CMV-seronegative. CDR3 bases: TGTGCCAGCAGCTGGGCAGGGGGTGGGAACACTGAAGCTTTCTTT. Protein product: CASSWAGGGNTEAFF.